The T cell receptor (beta chain) under discussion was sequenced for a study of identical twins. V lost 3 bases, J lost 1 base, and 4 bases stayed unmatched. This CDR3 spans 18 amino acids. Germline V gene data show CDR1 as SGHRS and CDR2 as YFSETQ. The donor group consisted entirely of healthy Caucasians. TCRdb re-analysed the 5' RACE reads in MiXCR, keeping a single row per CDR3 protein. The sample yields 200,000 to 250,000 distinct CDR3 sequences, 7.5% seen once. These same data were also listed under a study on yellow fever vaccine responses in identical twins. That source reports: The T cell response to vaccination in identical twins was reportedly partly convergent and partly personalized.

Sequenced sample: CD8+ T cells sorted from blood. The V call is TRBV5-1, the J call TRBJ2-1, with TRBD2 matching 16 bases. The source of this sequence is a woman aged 18-29 years in good health. CDR3 protein: CASSSGLAGGLSYNEQFF. CDR3 bases: TGCGCCAGCAGCTCGGGACTAGCGGGAGGGCTTTCCTACAATGAGCAGTTCTTC.